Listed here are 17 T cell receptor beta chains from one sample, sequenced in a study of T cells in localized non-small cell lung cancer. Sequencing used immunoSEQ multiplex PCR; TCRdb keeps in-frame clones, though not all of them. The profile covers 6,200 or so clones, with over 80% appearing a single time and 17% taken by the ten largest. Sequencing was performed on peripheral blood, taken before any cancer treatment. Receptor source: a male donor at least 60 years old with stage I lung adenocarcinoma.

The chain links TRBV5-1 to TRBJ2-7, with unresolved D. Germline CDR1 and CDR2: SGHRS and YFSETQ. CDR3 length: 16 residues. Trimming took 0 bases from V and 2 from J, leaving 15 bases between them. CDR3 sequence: CASSLGPDGQAYEQYF. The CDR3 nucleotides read TGCGCCAGCAGCTTGGGCCCCGACGGTCAGGCCTACGAGCAGTACTTC. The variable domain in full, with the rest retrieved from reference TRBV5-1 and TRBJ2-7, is KAGVTQTPRYLIKTRGQQVTLSCSPISGHRSVSWYQQTPGQGLQFLFEYFSETQRNKGNFPGRFSGRQFSNSRSEMNVSTLELGDSALYLCASSLGPDGQAYEQYFGPGTRLTVT.

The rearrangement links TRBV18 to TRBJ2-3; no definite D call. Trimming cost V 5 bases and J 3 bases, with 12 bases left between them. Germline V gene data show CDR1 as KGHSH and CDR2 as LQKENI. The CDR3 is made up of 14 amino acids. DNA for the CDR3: TGTGCCAGCTCATCCGAATGGGGAACAGATACGCAGTATTTT. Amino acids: CASSSEWGTDTQYF.

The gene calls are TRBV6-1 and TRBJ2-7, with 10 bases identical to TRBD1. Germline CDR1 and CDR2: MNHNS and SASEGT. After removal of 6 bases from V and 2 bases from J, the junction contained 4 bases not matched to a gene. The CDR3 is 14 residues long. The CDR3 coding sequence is TGTGCCAGCAGGGGACAGGGGCATCCCTACGAGCAGTACGTC. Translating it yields CASRGQGHPYEQYV.

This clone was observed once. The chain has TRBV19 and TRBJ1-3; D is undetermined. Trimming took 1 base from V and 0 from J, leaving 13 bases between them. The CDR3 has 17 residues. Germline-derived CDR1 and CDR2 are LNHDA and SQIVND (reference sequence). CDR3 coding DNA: TGTGCCAGTAGTATAGGAGGGCTACCCCTCTCTGGAAACACCATATATTTT. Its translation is CASSIGGLPLSGNTIYF.

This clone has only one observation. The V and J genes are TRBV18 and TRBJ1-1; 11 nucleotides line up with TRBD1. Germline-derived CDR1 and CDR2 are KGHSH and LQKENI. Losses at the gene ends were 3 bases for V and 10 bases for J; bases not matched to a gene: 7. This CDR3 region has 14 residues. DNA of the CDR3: TGTGCCAGCTCACCCTCCGGACAGGGGGCGCGAGCTTTCTTT. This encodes CASSPSGQGARAFF.

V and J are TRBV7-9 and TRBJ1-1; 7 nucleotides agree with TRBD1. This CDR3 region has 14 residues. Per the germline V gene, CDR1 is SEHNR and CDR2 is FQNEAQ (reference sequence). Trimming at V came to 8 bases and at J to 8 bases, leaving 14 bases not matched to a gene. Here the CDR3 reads CASDPGQSNREAFF. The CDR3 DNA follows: TGTGCCAGCGACCCGGGACAGTCCAACAGGGAAGCTTTCTTT.

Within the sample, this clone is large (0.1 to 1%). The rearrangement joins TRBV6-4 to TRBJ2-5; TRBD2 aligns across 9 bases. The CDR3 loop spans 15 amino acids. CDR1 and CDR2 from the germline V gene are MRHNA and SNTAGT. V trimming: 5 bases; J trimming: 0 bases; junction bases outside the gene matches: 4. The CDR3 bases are TGTGCCAGCAGTTACATAGCGGGGGACCAAGAGACCCAGTACTTC. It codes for CASSYIAGDQETQYF.

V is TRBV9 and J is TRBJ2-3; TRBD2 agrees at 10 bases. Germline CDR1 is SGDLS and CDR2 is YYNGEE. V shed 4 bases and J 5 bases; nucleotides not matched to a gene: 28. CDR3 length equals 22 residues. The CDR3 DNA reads TGTGCCAGCAGCCTCCCGTCAATGCGGCTAGCGGGAGAGGGAGGGGCCGGAGATACGCAGTATTTT. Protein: CASSLPSMRLAGEGGAGDTQYF.

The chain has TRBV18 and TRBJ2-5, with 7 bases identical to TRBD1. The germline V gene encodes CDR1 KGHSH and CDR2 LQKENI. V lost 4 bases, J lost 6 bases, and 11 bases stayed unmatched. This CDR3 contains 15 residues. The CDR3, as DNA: TGTGCCAGCTCACTCGACAGGGAAGTCGGGAAGACCCAGTACTTC. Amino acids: CASSLDREVGKTQYF.

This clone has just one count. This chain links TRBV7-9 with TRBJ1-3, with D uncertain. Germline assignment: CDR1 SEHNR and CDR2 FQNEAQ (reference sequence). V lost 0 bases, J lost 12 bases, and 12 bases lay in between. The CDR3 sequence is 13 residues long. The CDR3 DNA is TGTGCCAGCAGCTTAGCCGGAGCCGAAATCATATATTTT. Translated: CASSLAGAEIIYF.

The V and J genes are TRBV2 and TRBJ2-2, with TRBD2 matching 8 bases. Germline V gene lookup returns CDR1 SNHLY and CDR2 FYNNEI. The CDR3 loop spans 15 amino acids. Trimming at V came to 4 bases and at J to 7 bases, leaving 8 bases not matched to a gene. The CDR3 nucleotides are TGTGCCAGCAGTGGAGCGGGGGCTAATGGCGGGGAGCTGTTTTTT. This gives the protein CASSGAGANGGELFF.

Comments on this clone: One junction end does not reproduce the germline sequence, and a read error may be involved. The CDR3 DNA is TGTGCCAGCAGTGAAGAGGCAGGGGAACGATTT. Residues: CASSEEAGERF. The chain joins TRBV2 to TRBJ2-3; D possibly corresponds to TRBD1 (6 bases). Germline V CDR1 and CDR2: SNHLY, FYNNEI. This CDR3 contains 11 residues.

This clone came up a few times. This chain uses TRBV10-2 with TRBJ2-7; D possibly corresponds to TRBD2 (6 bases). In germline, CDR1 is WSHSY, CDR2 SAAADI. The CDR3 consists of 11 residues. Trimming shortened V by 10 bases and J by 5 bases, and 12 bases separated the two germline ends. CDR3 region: CANPGVHEQYV. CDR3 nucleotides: TGCGCCAACCCGGGGGTCCACGAGCAGTACGTC.

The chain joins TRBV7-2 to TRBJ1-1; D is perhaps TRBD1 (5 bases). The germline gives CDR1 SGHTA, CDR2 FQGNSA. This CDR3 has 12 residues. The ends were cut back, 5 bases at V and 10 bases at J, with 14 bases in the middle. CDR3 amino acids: CASSPGVGVAFF. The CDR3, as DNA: TGTGCCAGCAGCCCGGGCGTGGGGGTAGCTTTCTTT.

The CDR3 loop reads CASSMLTSVPNEQFF. In DNA form, the CDR3 reads TGTGCCAGCAGCATGCTGACTAGCGTTCCCAATGAGCAGTTCTTC. V gene TRBV5-8 combines with J gene TRBJ2-1, with 8 bases matching TRBD2. V shed 4 bases and J 6 bases; nucleotides not matched to a gene: 9. Germline CDR1 and CDR2: SGHTS and YDEGEE. The CDR3 extends over 15 amino acids.

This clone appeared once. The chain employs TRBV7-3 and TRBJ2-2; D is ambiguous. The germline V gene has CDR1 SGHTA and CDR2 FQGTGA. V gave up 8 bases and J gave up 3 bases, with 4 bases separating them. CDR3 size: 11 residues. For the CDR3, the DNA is TGTGCCAGCGGAGACACCGGGGAGCTGTTTTTT. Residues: CASGDTGELFF.

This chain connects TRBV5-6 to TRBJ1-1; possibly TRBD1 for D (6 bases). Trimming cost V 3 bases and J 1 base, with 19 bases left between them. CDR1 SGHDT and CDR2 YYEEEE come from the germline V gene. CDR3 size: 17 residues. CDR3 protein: CASSSYIRGAGNTEAFF. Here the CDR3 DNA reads TGTGCCAGCAGCTCCTACATCAGGGGCGCTGGGAACACTGAAGCTTTCTTT.